This T cell receptor (beta chain) was recorded in a study of T cell changes during pregnancy in multiple sclerosis. V was pared by 4 bases and J by 5 bases, with 5 bases between. The CDR3 consists of 11 residues. Looked up from germline, CDR1 is SGHVS and CDR2 is FNYEAQ. This clone was found once. Measured with immunoSEQ multiplex PCR; TCRdb has only the in-frame clones, and not every one. This sample has approximately 80,000 clones; over 90% occur once, and the top ten carry around 2.5%. This sample comprised peripheral blood, obtained in the third trimester of pregnancy. The sequence was collected from a female donor with multiple sclerosis, enrolled in a pregnancy study. V gene TRBV7-6 combines with J gene TRBJ2-5; D ambiguous. CDR3 coding DNA: TGTGCCAGCAGCTCCGGGGAGACCCAGTACTTC. It translates to CASSSGETQYF.